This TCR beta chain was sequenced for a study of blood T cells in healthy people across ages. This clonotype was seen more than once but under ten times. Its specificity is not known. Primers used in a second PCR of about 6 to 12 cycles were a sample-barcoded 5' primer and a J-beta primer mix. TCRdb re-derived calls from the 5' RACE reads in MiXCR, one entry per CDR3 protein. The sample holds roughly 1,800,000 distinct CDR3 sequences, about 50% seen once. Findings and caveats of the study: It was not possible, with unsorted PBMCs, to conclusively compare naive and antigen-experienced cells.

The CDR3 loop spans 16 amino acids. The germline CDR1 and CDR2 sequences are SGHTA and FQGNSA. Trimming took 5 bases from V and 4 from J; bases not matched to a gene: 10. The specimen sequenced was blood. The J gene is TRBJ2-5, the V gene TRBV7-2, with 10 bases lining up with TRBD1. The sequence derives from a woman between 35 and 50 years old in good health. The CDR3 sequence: CASSPRDRGGRETQYF. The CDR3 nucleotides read TGTGCCAGCAGCCCCCGGGACAGGGGTGGGAGAGAGACCCAGTACTTC.